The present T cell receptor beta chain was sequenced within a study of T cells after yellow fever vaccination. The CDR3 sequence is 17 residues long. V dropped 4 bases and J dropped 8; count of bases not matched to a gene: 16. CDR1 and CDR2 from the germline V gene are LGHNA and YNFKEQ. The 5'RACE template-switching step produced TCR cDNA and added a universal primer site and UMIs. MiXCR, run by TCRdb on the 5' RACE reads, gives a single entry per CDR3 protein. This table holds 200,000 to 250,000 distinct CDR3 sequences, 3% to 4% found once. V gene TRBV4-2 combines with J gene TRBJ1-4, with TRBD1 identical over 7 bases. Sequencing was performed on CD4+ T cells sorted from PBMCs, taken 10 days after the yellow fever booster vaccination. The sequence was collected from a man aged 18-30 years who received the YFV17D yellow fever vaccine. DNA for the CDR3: TGTGCCAGCAGCCCAGTATCGTCGAGGGGGCTTGAGGAAAAACTGTTTTTT. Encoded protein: CASSPVSSRGLEEKLFF.